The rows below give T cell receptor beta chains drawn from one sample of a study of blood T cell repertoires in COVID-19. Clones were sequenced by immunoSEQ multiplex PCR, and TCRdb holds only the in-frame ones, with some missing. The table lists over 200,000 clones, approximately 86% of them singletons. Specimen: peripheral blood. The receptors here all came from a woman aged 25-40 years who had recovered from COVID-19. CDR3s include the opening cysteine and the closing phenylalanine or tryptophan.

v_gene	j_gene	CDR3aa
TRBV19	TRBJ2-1	CASSPARTSGDIYNEQFF
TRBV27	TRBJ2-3	CASNAGGGSTDTQYF
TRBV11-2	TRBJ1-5	CASSLATGFRNQPQHF
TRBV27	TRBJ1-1	CASRSTGTMRAFF
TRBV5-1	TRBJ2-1	CASSLEGQGTYNEQFF
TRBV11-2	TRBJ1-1	CASSEDRAPEAFF
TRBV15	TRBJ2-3	CATSREGGAKYF
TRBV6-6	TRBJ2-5	CASSPRDRAETQYF
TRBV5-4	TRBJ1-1	CASSHKAGLNTEAFF
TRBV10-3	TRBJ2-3	CAIKGLAGSSTDTQYF
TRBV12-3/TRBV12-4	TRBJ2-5	CASSLNREGGQYF
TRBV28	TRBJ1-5	CASSSRPKVGTTNSNQPQHF
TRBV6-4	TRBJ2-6	CASSDPTLPGQGAAGANVLTF
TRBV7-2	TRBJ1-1	CASSLGGASGQITEAFF
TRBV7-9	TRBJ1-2	CASSYGSGGAEGYTF
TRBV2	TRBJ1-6	CASSGDRDNYNSPLHF
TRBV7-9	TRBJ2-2	CASSRTTGVSGELFF
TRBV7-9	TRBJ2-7	CASSLALAGGPAEQYF
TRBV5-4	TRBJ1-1	CASSTGQPNTEAFF
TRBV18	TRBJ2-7	CASSLKTGGTYEQYF
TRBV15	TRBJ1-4	CATSRAPSLGGEKLFF
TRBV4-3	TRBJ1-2	CASSQEGLQGYGYTF
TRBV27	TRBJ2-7	CASSLLAASGAHYEQYF
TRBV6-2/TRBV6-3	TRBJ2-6	CASSQQGSGANVLTF
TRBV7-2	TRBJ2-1	CASSLKWSSYNEQFF
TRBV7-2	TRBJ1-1	CASSSRQVLEAFF
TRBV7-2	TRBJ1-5	CASSPSGGNQPQHF
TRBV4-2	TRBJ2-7	CASSEGQSDYEQYF
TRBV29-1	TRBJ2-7	CSYRSSYEQYF
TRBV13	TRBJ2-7	CASSVRDRGHYEQYF
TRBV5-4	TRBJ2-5	CASSGQTGGGETQYF
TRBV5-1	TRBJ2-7	CASSFGTSGGRNEQYF
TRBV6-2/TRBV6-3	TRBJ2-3	CASSYDTSSSDTQYF
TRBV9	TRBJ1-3	CASSSLPKTGTLISGNTIYF
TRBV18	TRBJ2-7	CASSPPLSRGASEQYF
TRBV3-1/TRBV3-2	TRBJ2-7	CASSRSGTPNYEQYF
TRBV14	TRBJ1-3	CASSYFREGSGNTIYF
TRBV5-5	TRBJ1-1	CASSLETGQVHEAFF
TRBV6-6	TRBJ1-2	CASKTQGAGYGYTF
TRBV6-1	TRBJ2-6	CASSEARVGANVLTF
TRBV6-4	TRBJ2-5	CASTNQETQYF
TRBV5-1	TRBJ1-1	CASSLALGALRNTEAFF
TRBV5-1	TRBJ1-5	CASSWTTGDQPQHF
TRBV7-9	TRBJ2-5	CASSLGNRGDGTQYF
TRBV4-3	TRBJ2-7	CASSQDEGASYEQYF
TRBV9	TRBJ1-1	CASTSGQGNTEAFF
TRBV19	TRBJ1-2	CASSAQRGYTF
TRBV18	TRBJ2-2	CASSPSLANTGELFF
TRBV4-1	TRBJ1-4	CASSRNPGTGNEKLFF
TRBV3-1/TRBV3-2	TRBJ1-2	CASSQGSGFNYGYTF
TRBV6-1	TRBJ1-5	CASREGGPNQPQHF
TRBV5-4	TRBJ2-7	CASSLDLAGREQYF
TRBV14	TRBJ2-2	CASSQEGAARVTGELFF
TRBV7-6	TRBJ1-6	CASSPTGGNSPLHF
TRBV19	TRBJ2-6	CASSIAGAGANVLTF
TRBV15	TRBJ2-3	CATSRDQAGGPTDTQYF
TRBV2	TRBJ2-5	CASRQNQETQYF
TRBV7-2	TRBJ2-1	CASSLAGAGTYNEQFF
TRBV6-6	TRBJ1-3	CASSLGSFGNTIYF
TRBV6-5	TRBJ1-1	CASSWTAEAFF